The 6 T cell receptor beta chains in this list originate from one sample, sequenced in a study of identical twins. One entry per CDR3 protein, called by TCRdb with MiXCR from the 5' RACE reads. This table has fewer than 500,000 distinct CDR3 sequences, roughly a quarter appearing once. This sample was shared with a second study, whose subject was T cells expressing NK-cell markers.

The sample was CD4+ T cells sorted from blood. These TCRs come from a woman between 18 and 29 years old in good health.

The J gene is TRBJ2-1, the V gene TRBV28, with a tentative D call TRBD1 (5 bases). The CDR3 spans 12 residues. Trimming took 4 bases from V and 15 from J, leaving 16 bases between them. Looked up from germline, CDR1 is MDHEN and CDR2 is SYDVKM. CDR3 residues: CASSSTVPPGFF. DNA of the CDR3: TGTGCCAGCAGTTCGACAGTTCCCCCGGGGTTCTTC.

This clonotype was detected a few times. This chain joins TRBV20-1 and TRBJ1-6; D might be TRBD1 (6 bases). V gave up 3 bases and J gave up 7 bases, with 10 bases separating them. Germline V gene sequence: CDR1 DFQATT, CDR2 SNEGSKA (reference sequence). The CDR3 runs to 13 residues. For the CDR3, the DNA is TGCAGTGCTAGTGGGACACGGAATTCACCCCTCCACTTT. Translated: CSASGTRNSPLHF.

This clonotype has a handful of counts. The V and J genes are TRBV5-4 and TRBJ2-4, with D perhaps matching TRBD2 (5 bases). CDR3 length equals 16 residues. V shed 4 bases and J shed 5 bases, with 19 bases lying between them. Per the germline V gene, CDR1 is SGHNT and CDR2 is YYREEE (reference sequence). As DNA, the CDR3 is TGTGCCAGCAGCCCCCCCGTTGGAGGTGGTGAAAACATTCAGTACTTC. Translated, it gives CASSPPVGGGENIQYF.

There are a few counts of this clonotype. The chain joins TRBV20-1 to TRBJ2-5; 7 bases map to TRBD2. The CDR3 covers 14 residues. CDR1 DFQATT and CDR2 SNEGSKA come from the germline V gene (reference sequence). J was trimmed by 5 bases and V by 3 bases; bases with no gene match: 9. The CDR3 here is CSASRGETLETQYF. DNA for the CDR3: TGCAGTGCTAGTCGGGGGGAGACCTTGGAGACCCAGTACTTC.

Details on this clonotype: Compared with germline, one end of the junction differs, possibly owing to a read error. This sequence joins TRBV12-3 or TRBV12-4 and TRBJ2-1; D is possibly TRBD1 (6 bases). The CDR3 contains 12 residues. CDR3 sequence: CASSLGAGGQLF. Here the CDR3 DNA reads TGTGCCAGCAGTTTAGGTGCTGGGGGCCAGCTCTTC.

The J gene is TRBJ2-1, the V gene TRBV2; 9 positions agree with TRBD2. Germline V gives CDR1 SNHLY, CDR2 FYNNEI. V shed 4 bases and J 8 bases; nucleotides not matched to a gene: 0. CDR3 size: 12 residues. CDR3 protein: CASSGGGDEQFF. The CDR3 DNA sequence: TGTGCCAGCAGTGGCGGGGGGGATGAGCAGTTCTTC.